Below are 5 T cell receptor beta chains sequenced from a single sample in a study of spatial heterogeneity in lung cancer. Whole-study results and caveats: Counts of expanded intratumoral alpha and beta TCRs tracked tumor mutation counts.

One entry per CDR3 protein results from TCRdb running MiXCR on the 5' RACE reads. Here the sample spans about 14,000 distinct CDR3 sequences, about 4.8% being singletons. Their target antigens are unknown. This sample's time point: sample taken at primary tumor resection. The sample was lung tumor tissue, taken at surgery. The origin of the receptors is a female donor with early-stage non-small cell lung cancer.

This clonotype was recorded at least ten times. With the library built for alpha chains, this beta chain is off target and its frequency is not meaningful. The chain uses TRBV5-6 and TRBJ2-1, with TRBD1 matching over 8 bases. The V gene end was trimmed by 6 bases and the J gene end by 0 bases; junction bases not matched to a gene: 14. Looked up from germline, CDR1 is SGHDT and CDR2 is YYEEEE. The CDR3 is 18 amino acids. CDR3 protein: CASTRQGKGFISYNEQFF. CDR3 nucleotide sequence: TGTGCCAGCACCCGACAGGGGAAGGGCTTTATCTCCTACAATGAGCAGTTCTTC. Full variable domain (missing parts from reference TRBV5-6 and TRBJ2-1): DAGVTQSPTHLIKTRGQQVTLRCSPKSGHDTVSWYQQALGQGPQFIFQYYEEEERQRGNFPDRFSGHQFPNYSSELNVNALLLGDSALYLCASTRQGKGFISYNEQFFGPGTRLTVL.

This clonotype has ten or more counts. The library was prepared for alpha chains; this beta chain is a stray read, so its frequency means little. The chain recombines TRBV20-1 with TRBJ2-1; 9 bases agree with TRBD1. Germline V gives CDR1 DFQATT, CDR2 SNEGSKA (reference sequence). J gave up 7 bases and V 1 base, and 11 bases lay outside the gene matches. The CDR3 totals 16 residues. CDR3 sequence (DNA): TGCAGTGCTAGAGGTCCGGGACAGGGAAAGGTAAATGAGCAGTTCTTC. It yields the protein CSARGPGQGKVNEQFF.

This clonotype has ten or more counts. This beta chain slipped into a library made for alpha chains as a stray read, so its size is not meaningful. J is TRBJ2-6 and V is TRBV6-2 or TRBV6-3; D is undetermined. Trimming shortened V by 5 bases and J by 0 bases, and 17 bases separated the two germline ends. The CDR3 has 18 amino acids. Germline CDR1 MNHEY, CDR2 SVGEGT. The CDR3 spells CASSPSTRSGSGANVLTF. The CDR3 nucleotides read TGTGCCAGCAGTCCCTCGACACGATCGGGCTCTGGGGCCAACGTCCTGACTTTC.

This clonotype is medium-sized. This beta chain lies outside the target of a library built for alpha chains; its clone size means little. The chain is built from TRBV7-2 and TRBJ2-3; 7 bases are a match to TRBD2. V lost 1 base to trimming and J lost 10 bases; unmatched junction nucleotides: 5. The CDR3 has 13 amino acids. Germline loops: CDR1 SGHTA, CDR2 FQGNSA. The CDR3 loop is CASSLELASPQYF. The CDR3, as DNA: TGTGCCAGCAGCTTAGAACTAGCGTCGCCGCAGTATTTT.

This clonotype was recorded many times. For a library built for alpha chains, this beta chain is a stray read; little rests on its size. This rearrangement joins TRBV7-9 to TRBJ2-6; D possibly corresponds to TRBD1 (6 bases). The CDR3 has 14 amino acids. V was clipped by 6 bases and J by 0 bases, with 6 bases between them. The germline V gene encodes CDR1 SEHNR and CDR2 FQNEAQ (reference sequence). CDR3 region: CASRGASGANVLTF. CDR3 nucleotides: TGTGCCAGCAGGGGGGCCTCTGGGGCCAACGTCCTGACTTTC.